The sequence of this TCR beta chain was determined in a study of blood T cell repertoires in COVID-19. Study context: Samples of COVID-19 (acute and convalescent) were obtained from the United States, Italy and Spain.

Authors' methods: Amplification from reference gene primers served as the basis for estimated nucleated cell counts. Libraries were prepared by immunoSEQ multiplex PCR; TCRdb keeps only in-frame clonotypes and omits some of them. The V and J calls and clone size were taken over from that table, and D and trimming were inferred from the DNA. The profile shows approximately 290,000 clones, over 75% of them singletons. Germline lookup yields CDR1 SGHNT and CDR2 YYREEE (reference sequence). This CDR3 has 16 amino acids. J lost 1 base, V lost 4 bases, and 3 bases had no gene match. This chain uses TRBV5-4 with TRBJ1-4; TRBD1 matches at 11 bases. This clonotype was sampled from a woman in her fifties or sixties with acute or convalescent COVID-19. The sample comprised peripheral blood. Written as DNA, the CDR3 is TGTGCCAGCAGCCTGGACAGGGGGCTAACTAATGAAAAACTGTTTTTT. Protein: CASSLDRGLTNEKLFF.